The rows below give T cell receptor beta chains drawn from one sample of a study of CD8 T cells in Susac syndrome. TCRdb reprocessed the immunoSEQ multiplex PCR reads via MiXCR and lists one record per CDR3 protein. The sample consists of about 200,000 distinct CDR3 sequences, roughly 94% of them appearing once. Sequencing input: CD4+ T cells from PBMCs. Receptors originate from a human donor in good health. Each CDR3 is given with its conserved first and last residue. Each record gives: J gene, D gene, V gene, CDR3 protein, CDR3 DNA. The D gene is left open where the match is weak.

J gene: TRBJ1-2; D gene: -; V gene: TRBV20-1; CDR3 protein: CSVQSNYGYTF; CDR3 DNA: TGCAGTGTTCAATCTAACTATGGCTACACCTTC
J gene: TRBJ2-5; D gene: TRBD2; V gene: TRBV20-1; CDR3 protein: CSAGLAGAQETQYF; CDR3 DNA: TGCAGTGCTGGACTAGCGGGAGCCCAAGAGACCCAGTACTTC
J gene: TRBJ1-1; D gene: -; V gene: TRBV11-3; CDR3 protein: CASSLGWGSTEAFF; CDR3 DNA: TGTGCCAGCAGCTTAGGATGGGGAAGCACTGAAGCTTTCTTT
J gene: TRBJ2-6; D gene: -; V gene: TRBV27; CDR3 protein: CASSLQFEFPGANVLTF; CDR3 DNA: TGTGCCAGCAGCCTCCAGTTCGAGTTCCCCGGGGCCAACGTCCTGACTTTC
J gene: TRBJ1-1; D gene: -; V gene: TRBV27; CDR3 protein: CASYPGTVNTEAFF; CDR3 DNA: TGTGCCAGCTACCCTGGGACGGTGAACACTGAAGCTTTCTTT
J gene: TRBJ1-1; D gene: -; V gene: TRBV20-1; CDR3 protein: CSARRTGIAEAFF; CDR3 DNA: TGCAGTGCTAGGAGAACAGGGATCGCTGAAGCTTTCTTT
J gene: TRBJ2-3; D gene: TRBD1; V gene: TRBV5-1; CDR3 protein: CASSDTTGGPDTQYF; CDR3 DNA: TGCGCCAGCAGCGACACTACAGGGGGCCCAGATACGCAGTATTTT
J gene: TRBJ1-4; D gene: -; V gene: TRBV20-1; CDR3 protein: CSAMTGGGEKLFF; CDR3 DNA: TGCAGTGCGATGACAGGCGGTGGGGAAAAACTGTTTTTT
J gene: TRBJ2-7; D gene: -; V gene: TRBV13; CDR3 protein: CASNRISGDEQYF; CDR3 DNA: TGTGCCAGCAACCGCATCTCCGGGGACGAGCAGTACTTC
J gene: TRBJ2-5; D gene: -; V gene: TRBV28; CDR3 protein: CASRRVRAETQYF; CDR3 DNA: TGTGCCAGCAGAAGGGTCAGGGCTGAGACCCAGTACTTC
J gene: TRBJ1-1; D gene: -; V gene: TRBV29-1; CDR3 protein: CSVEDRTHGAFF; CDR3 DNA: TGCAGCGTCGAGGATCGGACACACGGAGCTTTCTTT
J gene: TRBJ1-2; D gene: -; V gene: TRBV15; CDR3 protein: CATSRVGGIVNYGYTF; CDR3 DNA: TGTGCCACCAGCAGGGTTGGAGGCATTGTTAACTATGGCTACACCTTC
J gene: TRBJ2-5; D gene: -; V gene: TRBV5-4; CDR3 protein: CASSLEWQETQYF; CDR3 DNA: TGTGCCAGCAGCTTGGAGTGGCAAGAGACCCAGTACTTC
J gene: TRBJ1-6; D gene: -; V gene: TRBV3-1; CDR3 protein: CASSQDRLAPLHF; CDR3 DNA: TGTGCCAGCAGCCAAGACAGATTGGCACCCCTCCACTTT
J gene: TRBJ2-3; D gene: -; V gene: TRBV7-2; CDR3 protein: CASSSGLGADTQYF; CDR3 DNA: TGTGCCAGCAGCTCCGGACTGGGGGCAGATACGCAGTATTTT
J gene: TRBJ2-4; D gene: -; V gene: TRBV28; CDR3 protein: CASSMQGLDIQYF; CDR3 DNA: TGTGCCAGCAGTATGCAGGGGTTGGACATTCAGTACTTC
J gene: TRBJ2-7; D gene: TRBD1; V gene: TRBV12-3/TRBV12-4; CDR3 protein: CASSPRRQGSSYEQYF; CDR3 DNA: TGTGCCAGCAGTCCGCGACGACAGGGGAGCTCCTACGAGCAGTACTTC
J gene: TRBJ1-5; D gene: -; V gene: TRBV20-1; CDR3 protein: CSASRDTSHQPQHF; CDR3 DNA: TGCAGTGCAAGCCGGGACACTAGCCATCAGCCCCAGCATTTT